This T cell receptor (beta chain) was observed in a study of cytomegalovirus exposure and HLA in healthy donors. Germline CDR1 is LNHNV and CDR2 is YYDKDF (reference sequence). Trimming took 0 bases from V and 10 from J, leaving 15 bases between them. This CDR3 has 15 residues. On this clone itself: The antigen remains undetermined.

Broader study findings: A later look showed TCR association rates differing by HLA locus, highest for DRB1 and lowest for HLA-C.

The PCR ran on 60 Vbeta and 13 Jbeta primers. The assay was immunoSEQ multiplex PCR, and TCRdb's table has in-frame clones only and misses some. The table includes 200,000 to 250,000 clones, roughly 90% detected once. Sequences were obtained from PBMCs. V and J are TRBV15 and TRBJ2-2, with D tentatively TRBD2 (5 bases). The receptor's source is a woman between 18 and 29 years old in good health and CMV-seronegative. CDR3 sequence reads: CATSRDLRDGEELFF. DNA for the CDR3: TGTGCCACCAGCAGAGATCTGAGGGATGGGGAGGAGCTGTTTTTT.